This TCR beta chain was identified during a study of T-cell memory formation after mild COVID-19. Across the whole study: TCR clusters largely stayed donor specific. Whole-study findings and limits: There was a balanced CD4/CD8 profile in clones contracting day 15 to 85, and later expanders leaned CD4+. CD8+ contracting clones occupied EMRA, while CD4+ ones occupied mainly CM and EM.

V dropped 6 bases and J dropped 0; count of bases not matched to a gene: 0. CDR3 length equals 13 residues. Germline V CDR1 and CDR2: MNHEY, SVGAGI. A word on this clonotype: The antigen is undetermined.

TCRdb ran MiXCR on the 5' RACE reads and lists one entry per CDR3 protein. The table shows about half a million distinct CDR3 sequences, with over 15% occurring only once. The receptor comes from an adult woman who had mild COVID-19 (a few samples of this study predate the infection). Cell type and time point are not known. Source material: PBMCs or a T cell subset sorted from them (not recorded which). V gene TRBV6-5 combines with J gene TRBJ2-7, with TRBD1 matching 9 bases. CDR3 sequence (DNA): TGTGCCAGCAGACAGGGGGCCTCCTACGAGCAGTACTTC. This gives the protein CASRQGASYEQYF.